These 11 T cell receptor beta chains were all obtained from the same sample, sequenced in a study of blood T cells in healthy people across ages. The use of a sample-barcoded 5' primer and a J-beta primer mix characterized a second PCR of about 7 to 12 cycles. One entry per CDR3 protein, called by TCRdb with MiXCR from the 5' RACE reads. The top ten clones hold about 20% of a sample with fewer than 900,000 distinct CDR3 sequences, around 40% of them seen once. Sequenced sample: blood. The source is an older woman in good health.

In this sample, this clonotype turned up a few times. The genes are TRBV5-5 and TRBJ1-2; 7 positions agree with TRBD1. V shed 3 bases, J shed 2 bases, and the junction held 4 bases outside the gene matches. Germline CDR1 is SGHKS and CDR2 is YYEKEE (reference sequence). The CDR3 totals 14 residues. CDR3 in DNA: TGTGCCAGCAGCTCAAAGGGGGCCAACTATGGCTACACCTTC. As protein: CASSSKGANYGYTF.

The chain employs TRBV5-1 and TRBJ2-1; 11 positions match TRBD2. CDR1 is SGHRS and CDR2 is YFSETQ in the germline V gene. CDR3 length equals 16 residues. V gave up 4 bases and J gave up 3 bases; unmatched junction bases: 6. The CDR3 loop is CASSKTGLADYNEQFF. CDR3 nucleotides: TGCGCCAGCAGCAAAACGGGACTAGCGGACTACAATGAGCAGTTCTTC. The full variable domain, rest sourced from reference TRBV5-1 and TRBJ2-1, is KAGVTQTPRYLIKTRGQQVTLSCSPISGHRSVSWYQQTPGQGLQFLFEYFSETQRNKGNFPGRFSGRQFSNSRSEMNVSTLELGDSALYLCASSKTGLADYNEQFFGPGTRLTVL.

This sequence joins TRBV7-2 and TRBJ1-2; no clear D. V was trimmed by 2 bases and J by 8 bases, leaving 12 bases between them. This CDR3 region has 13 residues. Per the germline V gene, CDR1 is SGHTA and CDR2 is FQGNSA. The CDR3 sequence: CASSLRNLRGYTF. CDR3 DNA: TGTGCCAGCAGCTTAAGAAACCTGAGGGGCTACACCTTC.

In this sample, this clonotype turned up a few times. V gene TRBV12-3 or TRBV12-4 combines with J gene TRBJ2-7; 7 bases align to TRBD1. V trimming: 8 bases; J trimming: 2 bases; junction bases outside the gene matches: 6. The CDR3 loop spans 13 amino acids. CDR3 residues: CASFRQGTYEQYF. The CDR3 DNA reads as TGTGCCAGCTTTCGACAGGGAACCTACGAGCAGTACTTC.

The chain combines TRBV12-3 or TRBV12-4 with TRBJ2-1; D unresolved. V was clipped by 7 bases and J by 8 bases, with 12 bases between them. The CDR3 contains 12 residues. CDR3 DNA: TGTGCCAGCAACCGTGGCGTAGATGAGCAGTTCTTC. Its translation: CASNRGVDEQFF.

The CDR3: CASSRWGGNEQFF. The CDR3 region has the DNA TGTGCCAGCAGCCGATGGGGTGGCAATGAGCAGTTCTTC. This chain joins TRBV3-1 and TRBJ2-1; D uncertain. The CDR3 sequence is 13 residues long. V was pared by 4 bases and J by 6 bases, with 10 bases between. Germline CDR1 LGHDT, CDR2 YNNKEL (reference sequence).

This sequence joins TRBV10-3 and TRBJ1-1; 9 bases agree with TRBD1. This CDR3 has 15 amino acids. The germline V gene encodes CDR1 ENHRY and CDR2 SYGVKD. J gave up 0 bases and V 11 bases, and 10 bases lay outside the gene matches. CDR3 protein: CASAARTGVNTEAFF. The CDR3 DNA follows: TGTGCCTCCGCCGCTAGGACAGGGGTGAACACTGAAGCTTTCTTT.

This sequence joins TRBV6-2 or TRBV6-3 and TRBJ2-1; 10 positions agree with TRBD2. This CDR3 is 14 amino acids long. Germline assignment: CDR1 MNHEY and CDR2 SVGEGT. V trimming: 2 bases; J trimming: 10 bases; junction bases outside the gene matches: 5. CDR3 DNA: TGTGCCAGCAGTTACAGCCTAGCGGGAGTCGAGCAGTTCTTC. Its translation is CASSYSLAGVEQFF.

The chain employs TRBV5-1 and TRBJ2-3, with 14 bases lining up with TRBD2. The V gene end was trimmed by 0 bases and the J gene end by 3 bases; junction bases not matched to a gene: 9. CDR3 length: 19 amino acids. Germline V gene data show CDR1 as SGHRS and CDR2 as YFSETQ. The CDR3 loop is CASSLGGLAGVGWTDTQYF. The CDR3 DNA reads TGCGCCAGCAGCTTGGGGGGACTAGCGGGAGTAGGTTGGACAGATACGCAGTATTTT. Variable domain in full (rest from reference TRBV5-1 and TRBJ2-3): KAGVTQTPRYLIKTRGQQVTLSCSPISGHRSVSWYQQTPGQGLQFLFEYFSETQRNKGNFPGRFSGRQFSNSRSEMNVSTLELGDSALYLCASSLGGLAGVGWTDTQYFGPGTRLTVL.

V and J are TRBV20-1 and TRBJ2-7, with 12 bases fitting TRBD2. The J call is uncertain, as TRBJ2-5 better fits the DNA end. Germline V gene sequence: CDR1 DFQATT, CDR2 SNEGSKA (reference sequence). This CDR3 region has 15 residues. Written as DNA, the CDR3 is TGCAGTGCTTTACGACTAGCGGGAGATCGAGAGACCCAGTACTTC. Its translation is CSALRLAGDRETQYF.

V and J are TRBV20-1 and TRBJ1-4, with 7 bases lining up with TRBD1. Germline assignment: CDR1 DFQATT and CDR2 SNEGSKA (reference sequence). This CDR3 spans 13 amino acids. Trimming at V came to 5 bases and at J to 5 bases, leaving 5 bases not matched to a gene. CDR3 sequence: CSAAGTENEKLFF. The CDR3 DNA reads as TGCAGTGCTGCCGGGACAGAAAATGAAAAACTGTTTTTT.